The 20 T cell receptor beta chains below come from one sample, sequenced in a study of tumor and adjacent non-tumor tissue in lung cancer. RNA was extracted from bulk tissue without any cell sorting. Distant lung tissue was collected more than 3 cm away from the tumor edge. TCRbeta libraries were built with three rounds of nested PCR, modified from ARM-PCR. MiXCR, run by TCRdb on the multiplex PCR reads, gives a single entry per CDR3 protein. The top ten clones hold about 32% of a sample with around 57,000 distinct CDR3 sequences, around two thirds of them seen once. Sample: distant non-tumor lung tissue. These receptors were taken from a man in his sixties or seventies with non-small cell lung cancer.

On this clonotype: A clone one base away is much larger, so this may be a read error. This sequence joins TRBV7-8 and TRBJ1-4; D remains unclear. Trimming shortened V by 5 bases and J by 8 bases, and 21 bases separated the two germline ends. The CDR3 spans 16 residues. Germline V gene lookup returns CDR1 SGHVS and CDR2 FQNEAQ. CDR3 sequence reads: CASSPTKTDTPEKLFF. CDR3 nucleotides: TGTGCCAGCAGCCCAACTAAGACCGATACTCCGGAAAAACTGTTTTTT.

Many counts were recorded for this clonotype. V and J are TRBV6-1 and TRBJ1-5; D ambiguous. The V gene lost 1 base and the J gene lost 7 bases, with 8 bases spanning the gap. The CDR3 totals 13 residues. The germline V gene encodes CDR1 MNHNS and CDR2 SASEGT. Here the CDR3 reads CASSEGSTQPQHF. CDR3 in DNA: TGTGCCAGCAGTGAAGGGTCGACACAGCCCCAGCATTTT.

The V call is TRBV2, the J call TRBJ2-5, with D perhaps given as TRBD1 or TRBD2 (5 bases each). The CDR3 runs 13 residues. Trimming removed 6 bases from V and 9 bases from J, with 17 bases in between. Germline V lookup: CDR1 SNHLY, CDR2 FYNNEI. CDR3 in amino acids: CASSPGPNAAQYF. CDR3 nucleotides: TGTGCCAGCAGCCCGGGACCTAACGCGGCCCAGTACTTC.

This clonotype was observed at least ten times. The chain joins TRBV20-1 to TRBJ2-3, with a tentative D call TRBD2 (5 bases). CDR1 is DFQATT and CDR2 is SNEGSKA in the germline V gene (reference sequence). The CDR3 sequence is 12 residues long. V shed 3 bases and J shed 10 bases, with 14 bases lying between them. CDR3 sequence: CSASSGKSAQYF. The CDR3 region has the DNA TGCAGTGCTAGTTCGGGGAAGTCGGCGCAGTATTTT.

This clonotype was observed many times. The genes are TRBV28 and TRBJ2-5; D uncertain. V lost 2 bases and J lost 5, with 9 bases in between. Germline CDR1 reads MDHEN; CDR2 reads SYDVKM. CDR3 length: 13 amino acids. The CDR3 region has the DNA TGTGCCAGCAGTTTAGGGTATTGGGAGACCCAGTACTTC. Translation gives CASSLGYWETQYF.

Turning to this clonotype: Germline and junction disagree at one end, which may indicate a read error. This chain joins TRBV29-1 and TRBJ2-5; D gene unclear. Looked up from germline, CDR1 is SQVTM and CDR2 is ANQGSEA. The CDR3 length is 13 residues. In DNA form, the CDR3 reads TGCAGCGTTGATGGCACACTGCAAGAGGCCCAGTACTTC. Residues: CSVDGTLQEAQYF.

This clonotype occurred many times. The V gene is TRBV14, the J gene TRBJ2-7, with D unresolved. The CDR3 length is 14 residues. V lost 2 bases, J lost 8 bases, and 16 bases lay in between. Germline assignment: CDR1 SGHDN and CDR2 FVKESK. CDR3 coding DNA: TGTGCCAGCAGCCAATCATCAGGTTTTATAAAGCAGTACTTC. It yields the protein CASSQSSGFIKQYF.

This sequence joins TRBV6-2 or TRBV6-3 and TRBJ2-1; D not certain. This CDR3 spans 15 amino acids. Trimming left V 10 bases short and J 5 bases short, with 21 bases between. Germline V CDR1 and CDR2: MNHEY, SVGEGT. DNA for the CDR3: TGTGCCAACAGCAACTTCGCACAGAACCACAATGAGCAGTTCTTC. Translating gives CANSNFAQNHNEQFF.

Sample share makes this clonotype medium-sized. This chain joins TRBV11-2 and TRBJ2-7; a weak D match, TRBD1 (6 bases). Germline values: CDR1 SGHAT, CDR2 FQNNGV. CDR3 size: 14 residues. Between the trimmed V and J ends, which lost 6 bases and 5 bases, there was a span of 17 bases. CDR3 in amino acids: CASSHTGTSDEQYF. CDR3 sequence (DNA): TGTGCCAGCAGTCACACCGGGACATCTGACGAGCAGTACTTC.

This chain connects TRBV12-3 or TRBV12-4 to TRBJ1-2; D uncertain. The CDR3 totals 14 residues. Trimming removed 5 bases from V and 8 bases from J, with 18 bases in between. The CDR3 DNA follows: TGTGCCAGCAGTCCAGGACCCAAGCCGCGGGGCTACACCTTC. Its protein product is CASSPGPKPRGYTF.

In its sample, this clonotype was seen a few times. J is TRBJ1-6 and V is TRBV5-1, with D unresolved. V dropped 2 bases and J dropped 5 bases, with 5 bases sitting between them. This CDR3 has 13 amino acids. Germline loops: CDR1 SGHRS, CDR2 YFSETQ. The DNA of the CDR3 is TGCGCCAGCAGCTTTGGTGATAATTCACCCCTCCACTTT. It encodes CASSFGDNSPLHF.

This clonotype occurred many times. The chain joins TRBV4-2 to TRBJ1-2; D ambiguous. This CDR3 has 15 residues. Germline-derived CDR1 and CDR2 are LGHNA and YNFKEQ. Trimming cost V 0 bases and J 2 bases, with 10 bases left between them. The CDR3 is CASSQDRSRNYGYTF. Written as DNA, the CDR3 is TGTGCCAGCAGCCAAGATCGAAGCAGGAACTATGGCTACACCTTC.

This clonotype was counted many times. The chain recombines TRBV21-1 with TRBJ1-6; the table's D gene call, TRBD1, was not cross checked with the DNA. TRBV21-1 is designated a pseudogene. The CDR3 runs 20 residues. In DNA, the CDR3 is TGTGCCAGCAGCAAATTTTTGCCTTTGGGCAGGGGGGTCTATAATTCACCCCTCCACTTT. Translating it yields CASSKFLPLGRGVYNSPLHF.

The chain uses TRBV28 and TRBJ1-1; 10 bases are a match to TRBD1. CDR3 length equals 13 residues. Germline V gene data show CDR1 as MDHEN and CDR2 as SYDVKM. In DNA form, the CDR3 reads TGTGACAGTTGGAGGACAGGGGGCACTGAAGCTTTCTTT. This encodes CDSWRTGGTEAFF.

This sequence joins TRBV6-6 and TRBJ2-5; TRBD2 matches at 7 bases. Losses at the gene ends were 11 bases for V and 4 bases for J; bases not matched to a gene: 10. In germline, CDR1 is MNHNY, CDR2 SVGAGI (reference sequence). CDR3 size: 13 residues. The DNA for the CDR3 is TGTGCCCCCCGGGGGGTTAACTTAGAGACCCAGTACTTC. Its protein product is CAPRGVNLETQYF.

In the case of this clonotype: It is likely a read error, because the conserved phenylalanine at the end of the CDR3 is missing. The limits of the CDR3 on the DNA are not certain, so only TCRdb's listed CDR3 is given. V usage is TRBV11-1 and J usage is TRBJ2-7; TRBD2 is taken as the D call from the table, unchecked against the DNA. The CDR3 adds up to 16 amino acids, both ends counted. The V gene's germline CDR1 is SGHAT and CDR2 FQDESV (reference sequence). The CDR3 reads CASSLARLADSYDHYL.

This clonotype was seen a handful of times. A much larger clone differs by one base, so this may be a read error. V usage is TRBV29-1 and J usage is TRBJ2-4; a possible D gene is TRBD2 (6 bases). The CDR3 extends over 13 amino acids. The V gene's germline CDR1 is SQVTM and CDR2 ANQGSEA. The V end was cut by 7 bases, the J end by 7 bases, with 17 bases between. The CDR3 DNA is TGCAGCGCCCTAGGGACTGGGGGGAACATTCAGTACTTC. Translation gives CSALGTGGNIQYF.

This clonotype was counted many times. The CDR3 coding sequence is TGTGCCAGCAGCTTATTTTCCGGGCGACTCAGGTATTTT. It specifies CASSLFSGRLRYF. The V gene is TRBV11-2, the J gene TRBJ2-3; D is ambiguous. V was clipped by 2 bases and J by 14 bases, with 17 bases between them. The CDR3 covers 13 residues. Germline lookup yields CDR1 SGHAT and CDR2 FQNNGV.

Comment on this clonotype: Mismatch with germline at one junction end may stem from a read error. The V gene is TRBV29-1, the J gene TRBJ2-2, with a weak D call TRBD2 (5 bases). Germline CDR1 is SQVTM and CDR2 is ANQGSEA. The CDR3 is made up of 14 amino acids. The CDR3 loop is CSAPGWLNTGELSF. CDR3 DNA: TGCAGCGCTCCGGGATGGCTGAACACCGGGGAGCTGTCTTTT.

This clonotype was recorded a few times. The CDR3 nucleotides are TGTGCCAGCAGCCAAGGGCGACAGGGGGGGGCAGAGACCCAGTACTTC. It encodes CASSQGRQGGAETQYF. The chain is built from TRBV4-2 and TRBJ2-5, with 9 nucleotides matching TRBD1. The CDR3 runs to 16 residues. With 1 base clipped from V and 4 bases from J, the junction kept 7 bases outside the gene matches. Germline values: CDR1 LGHNA, CDR2 YNFKEQ.